What follows is one T cell receptor beta chain and its context. The CDR3 extends over 17 amino acids. Germline CDR1 and CDR2: MNHEY and SMNVEV (reference sequence). The V segment lost 5 bases and the J segment 6 bases; nucleotides outside the gene matches: 17. Molecular-barcoded quantitative 5'-RACE produced these TCR beta libraries. TCRdb reanalysed the 5' RACE reads using MiXCR and keeps one entry per CDR3 protein. Altogether about 340,000 distinct CDR3 sequences are present, around 15% being singletons, with the ten largest covering about 1%. These data originate in a study of CD8 T cells in ankylosing spondylitis.

The source material was blood, either unsorted or a sorted T cell fraction (not recorded which). The J gene is TRBJ2-7, the V gene TRBV27; 9 bases match TRBD1. The receptor comes from a male donor with ankylosing spondylitis or in good health (not recorded which). The CDR3 reads CASSRYPGQGGLLEQYF. DNA for the CDR3: TGTGCCAGCAGTCGATATCCGGGACAGGGAGGATTGCTCGAGCAGTACTTC.